Sequencing of this TCR beta chain was carried out in a study of PD-1 blockade in classical Hodgkin lymphoma. Across the whole study: Every 2 weeks, patients had 3 mg/kg nivolumab intravenously. Study-wide results and limits: The repertoire differences lack a defined cause, possibly disease activity or prior therapy.

Data came from immunoSEQ multiplex PCR; TCRdb stores just in-frame clones and leaves some out. Of tens of thousands of clones listed, roughly 89% were seen once; the top ten hold about 11%. The sample holds a few counts of this clone. No antigen is known for it. The patients all showed relapse after autologous stem cell transplantation, while their brentuximab vedotin exposure varied. Germline CDR1 and CDR2: SGHAT and FQNNGV. V was shortened by 0 bases and J by 4 bases, with 8 bases between the two germline ends. This CDR3 comprises 14 residues. Specimen: peripheral blood mononuclear cells (PBMCs), collected before the second cycle of nivolumab. This chain uses TRBV11-2 with TRBJ2-3, with D hard to call. The TCR was taken from a human donor with classical Hodgkin lymphoma. The CDR3 protein is CASSLDREADTQYF. CDR3 nucleotides: TGTGCCAGCAGCTTAGATCGCGAGGCAGATACGCAGTATTTT.